Detailed here is one T cell receptor beta chain. The clone's antigen remains unknown. No base-level quality is on record; no much larger clone is a single base apart. From the germline V gene, CDR1 is SQVTM and CDR2 is ANQGSEA. The CDR3 sequence holds 15 residues, the cysteine and phenylalanine included. The read is trimmed to its CDR3 DNA, 45 bases read in frame from base 1. This sample is part of a study of a mutant IDH1 vaccine in newly diagnosed glioma listed by TCRdb under 2021. Regarding the complete study: Eight vaccinations were administered to patients in weeks 1, 3, 5, 7, 11, 15, 19 and 23, corresponding to visits V03 through V10. Vaccination began 4-6 weeks after radiotherapy alone, or alongside temozolomide cycles in the chemotherapy-containing groups. Of the approximately 30 treated patients, around 62% were male and roughly 40% were female, and a mean age of roughly 37 years was recorded. Prior to enrollment, standard therapy consisting of radiotherapy alone, temozolomide alone, or radiochemotherapy with temozolomide had been administered to patients, with the combination being received by most patients. Peripheral blood was drawn at six visits: V03 (baseline), V05, V07, V10, V12 and V13. For exploratory analyses, around 26 treated patients had longitudinal TCRB deep sequencing done wherever samples were available. General conclusions and limits of the study: It was noted by the authors that analyses of patient blood samples could not be reproduced owing to sample limitations. Immune responses induced by the vaccine were seen in approximately 92% of patients across multiple MHC alleles. Changes in the top peripheral T cell clonotypes picked up by TCRB sequencing did not appear to be linked to pseudoprogression. Availability determined which PBMC samples were chosen for TCRB deep sequencing.

Read against the paper, the sample's time point label means: week 11, during vaccination. Each vaccine dose, consisting of 300 ug of a 20-mer mutant IDH1 peptide in Montanide, was administered subcutaneously with topical imiquimod. Newly diagnosed WHO grade 3 or 4 IDH1-mutant astrocytomas showing loss of nuclear ATRX were present in the donors. The samples were drawn from NOA16, a multicentre, single-arm, open-label phase I trial in Germany that tested a mutant IDH1 peptide vaccine in humans for the first time. Genomic DNA for TCRB sequencing was extracted from EDTA blood using the DNeasy Blood and Tissue Kit. Preparation of the library involved the immunoSEQ multiplex PCR assay. Following the manufacturer's protocol, the hsTCRB Kit was used to amplify rearranged TCR beta chain sequences. TCRB libraries were sequenced on an Illumina MiSeq. Regarding the original processing steps: Demultiplexing, trimming and gene mapping were performed with the kit vendor's proprietary platform. Entries here come from immuneACCESS through TCRdb and include only in-frame sequences with V and J called. Some clones fail to appear in such tables; in the studies checked, an unresolved V gene covers under half of the shortfall, and the cause of the remainder is unknown. Clonal size and the V and J genes are those of that table, whereas D and trimming came from the DNA. The sample yields under 150,000 clones; 90% were counted once. 0.55% to 0.7% of the sample is taken by the ten largest.

The sequence was obtained from a woman between 50 and 59 years old with glioma. Sequences were derived from PBMCs, sampled from a glioma patient whose treatment included an IDH1 peptide vaccine. The sequence joins TRBV29-1 to TRBJ2-3; TRBD2 matches 10 bases in the middle. The CDR3 protein: CSAYGTSASTDTQYF. The nucleotide sequence is given as TGCAGTGCGTACGGGACTAGCGCCAGCACAGATACGCAGTATTTT.